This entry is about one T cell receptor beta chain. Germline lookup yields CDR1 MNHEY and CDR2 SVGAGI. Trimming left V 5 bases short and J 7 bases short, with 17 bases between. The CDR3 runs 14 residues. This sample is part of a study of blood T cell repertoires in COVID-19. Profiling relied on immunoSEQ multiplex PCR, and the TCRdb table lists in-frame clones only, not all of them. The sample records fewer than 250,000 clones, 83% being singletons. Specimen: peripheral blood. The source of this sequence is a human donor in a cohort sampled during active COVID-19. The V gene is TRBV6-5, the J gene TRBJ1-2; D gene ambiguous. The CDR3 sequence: CASSQEAFLRGYTF. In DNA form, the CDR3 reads TGTGCCAGCAGTCAGGAGGCTTTCCTTCGTGGCTACACCTTC.